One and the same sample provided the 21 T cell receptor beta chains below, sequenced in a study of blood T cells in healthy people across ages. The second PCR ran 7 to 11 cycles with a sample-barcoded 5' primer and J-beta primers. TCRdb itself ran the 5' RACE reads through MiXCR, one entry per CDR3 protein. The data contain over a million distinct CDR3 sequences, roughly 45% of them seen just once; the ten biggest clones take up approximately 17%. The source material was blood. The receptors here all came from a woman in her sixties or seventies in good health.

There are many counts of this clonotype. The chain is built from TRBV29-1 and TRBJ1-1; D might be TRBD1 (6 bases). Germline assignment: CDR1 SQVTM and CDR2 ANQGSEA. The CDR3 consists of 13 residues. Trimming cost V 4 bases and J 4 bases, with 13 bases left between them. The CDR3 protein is CSVGGGWATEAFF. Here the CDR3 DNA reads TGCAGCGTTGGAGGGGGTTGGGCCACTGAAGCTTTCTTT.

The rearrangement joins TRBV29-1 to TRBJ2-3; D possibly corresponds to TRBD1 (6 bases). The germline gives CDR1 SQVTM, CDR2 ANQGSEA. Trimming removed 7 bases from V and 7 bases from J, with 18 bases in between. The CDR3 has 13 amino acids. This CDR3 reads CSALQGPRNTQYF. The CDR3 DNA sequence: TGCAGCGCCTTACAGGGCCCGCGAAATACGCAGTATTTT.

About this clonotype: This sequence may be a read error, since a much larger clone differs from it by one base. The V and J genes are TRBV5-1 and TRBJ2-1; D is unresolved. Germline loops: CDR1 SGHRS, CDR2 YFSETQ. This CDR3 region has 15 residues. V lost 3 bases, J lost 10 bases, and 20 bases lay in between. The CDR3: CASSSGTVGPYEQFF. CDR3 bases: TGCGCCAGCAGCTCCGGAACTGTTGGCCCTTACGAGCAGTTCTTC.

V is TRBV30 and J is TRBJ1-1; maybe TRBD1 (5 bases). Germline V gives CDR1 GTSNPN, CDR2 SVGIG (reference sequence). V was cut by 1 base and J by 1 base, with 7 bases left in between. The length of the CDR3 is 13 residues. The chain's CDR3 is CAWSDRGNTEAFF. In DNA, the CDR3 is TGTGCCTGGAGTGATAGGGGGAACACTGAAGCTTTCTTT.

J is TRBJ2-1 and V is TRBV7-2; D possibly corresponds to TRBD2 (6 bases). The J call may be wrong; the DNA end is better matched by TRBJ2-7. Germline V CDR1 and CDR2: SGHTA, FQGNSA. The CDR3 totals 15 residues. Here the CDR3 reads CASSLMGGSYNEQYF. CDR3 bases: TGTGCCAGCAGCTTGATGGGGGGTTCCTACAATGAGCAGTACTTC.

The CDR3 protein is CASSLSSGVPTDTQYF. The DNA for the CDR3 is TGTGCCAGCAGTTTATCGTCCGGAGTCCCCACAGATACGCAGTATTTT. The chain has TRBV27 and TRBJ2-3; no reliable D call. V gave up 0 bases and J gave up 2 bases, with 12 bases separating them. Germline CDR1 and CDR2: MNHEY and SMNVEV (reference sequence). The CDR3 extends over 16 amino acids.

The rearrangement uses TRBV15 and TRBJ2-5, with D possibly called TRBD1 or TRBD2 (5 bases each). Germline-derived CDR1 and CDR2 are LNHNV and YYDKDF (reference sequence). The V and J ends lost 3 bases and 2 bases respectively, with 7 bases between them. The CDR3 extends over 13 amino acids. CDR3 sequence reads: CATSSGGQETQYF. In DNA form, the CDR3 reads TGTGCCACCAGCAGTGGGGGTCAAGAGACCCAGTACTTC. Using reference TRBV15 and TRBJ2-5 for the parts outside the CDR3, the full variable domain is DAMVIQNPRYQVTQFGKPVTLSCSQTLNHNVMYWYQQKSSQAPKLLFHYYDKDFNNEADTPDNFQSRRPNTSFCFLDIRSPGLGDTAMYLCATSSGGQETQYFGPGTRLLVL.

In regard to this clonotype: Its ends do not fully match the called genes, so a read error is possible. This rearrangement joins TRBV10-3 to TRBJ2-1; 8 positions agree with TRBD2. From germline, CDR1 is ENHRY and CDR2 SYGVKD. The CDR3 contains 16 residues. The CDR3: CAIGESSTGGPNEQFF. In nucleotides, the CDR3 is TGTGCCATCGGTGAGTCGTCGACGGGAGGGCCCAATGAGCAGTTCTTC.

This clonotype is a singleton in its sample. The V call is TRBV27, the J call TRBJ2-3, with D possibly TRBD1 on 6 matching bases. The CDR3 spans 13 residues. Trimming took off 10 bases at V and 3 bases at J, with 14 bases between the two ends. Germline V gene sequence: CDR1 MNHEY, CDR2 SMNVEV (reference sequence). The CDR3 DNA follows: TGTGCCACGAAGCGAGGGACAACAGATACGCAGTATTTT. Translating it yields CATKRGTTDTQYF.

The CDR3 reads CASRPRGAYEQYF. The CDR3 nucleotides read TGCGCCAGCAGACCAAGGGGGGCCTACGAGCAGTACTTC. This chain uses TRBV10-2 with TRBJ2-7; TRBD1 or TRBD2 may be the D gene (6 bases each). CDR1 is WSHSY, CDR2 SAAADI, per germline. The CDR3 runs 13 residues. The V and J ends lost 6 bases and 2 bases respectively, with 11 bases between them.

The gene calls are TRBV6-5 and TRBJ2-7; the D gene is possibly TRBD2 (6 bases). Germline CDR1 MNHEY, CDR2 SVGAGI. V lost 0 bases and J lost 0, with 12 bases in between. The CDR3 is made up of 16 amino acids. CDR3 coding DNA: TGTGCCAGCAGTTACTCGAGGGAGGCCTACTCCTACGAGCAGTACTTC. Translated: CASSYSREAYSYEQYF.

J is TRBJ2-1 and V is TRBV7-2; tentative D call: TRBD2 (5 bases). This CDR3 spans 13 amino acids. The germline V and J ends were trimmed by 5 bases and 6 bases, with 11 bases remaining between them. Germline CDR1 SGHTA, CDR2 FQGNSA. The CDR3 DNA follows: TGTGCCAGCAGCCTGGACTGGCTCAATGAGCAGTTCTTC. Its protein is CASSLDWLNEQFF.

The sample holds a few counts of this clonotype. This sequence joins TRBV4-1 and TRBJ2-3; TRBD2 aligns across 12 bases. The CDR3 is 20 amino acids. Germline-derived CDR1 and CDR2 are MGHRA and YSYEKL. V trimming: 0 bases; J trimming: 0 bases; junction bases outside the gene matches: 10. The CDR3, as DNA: TGCGCCAGCAGCCAAGATTTCCTAGCGGGAGGGTATACTAGCACAGATACGCAGTATTTT. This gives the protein CASSQDFLAGGYTSTDTQYF.

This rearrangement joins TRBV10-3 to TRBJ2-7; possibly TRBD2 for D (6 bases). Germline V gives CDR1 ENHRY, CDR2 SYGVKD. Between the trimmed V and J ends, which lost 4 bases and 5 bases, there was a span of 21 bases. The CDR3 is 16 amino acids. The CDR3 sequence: CAISGGSAGPAHEQYF. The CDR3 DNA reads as TGTGCCATCAGTGGGGGATCAGCGGGCCCGGCCCACGAGCAGTACTTC.

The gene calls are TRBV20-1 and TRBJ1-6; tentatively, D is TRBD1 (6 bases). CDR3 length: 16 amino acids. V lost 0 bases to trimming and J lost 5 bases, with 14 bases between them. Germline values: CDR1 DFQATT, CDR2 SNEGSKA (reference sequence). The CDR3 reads CSARDLAGVNNSPLHF. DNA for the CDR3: TGCAGTGCTAGAGATTTGGCAGGGGTAAATAATTCACCCCTCCACTTT.

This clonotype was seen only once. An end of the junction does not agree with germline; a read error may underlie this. The CDR3 region is CTSSLKTGSYNSPLHF. As DNA, the CDR3 is TGTACCAGCAGCTTGAAGACAGGGAGCTATAATTCACCCCTCCACTTT. V usage is TRBV7-8 and J usage is TRBJ1-6; 7 positions agree with TRBD1. The germline CDR1 and CDR2 sequences are SGHVS and FQNEAQ. There are 16 residues in the CDR3. The complete variable domain, with remaining parts taken from reference TRBV7-8 and TRBJ1-6, reads GAGVSQSPRYKVAKRGQDVALRCDPISGHVSLFWYQQALGQGPEFLTYFQNEAQLDKSGLPSDRFFAERPEGSVSTLKIQRTQQEDSAVYLCTSSLKTGSYNSPLHFGNGTRLTVT.

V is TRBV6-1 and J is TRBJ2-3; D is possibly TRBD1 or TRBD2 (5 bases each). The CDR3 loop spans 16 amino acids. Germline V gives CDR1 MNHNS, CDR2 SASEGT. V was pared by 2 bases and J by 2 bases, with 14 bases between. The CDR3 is CASSETGAGPTDTQYF. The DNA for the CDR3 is TGTGCCAGCAGTGAAACCGGGGCGGGCCCCACAGATACGCAGTATTTT.

The CDR3 loop reads CSVKLSGSYEQYF. In DNA, the CDR3 is TGCAGCGTTAAACTTAGCGGGAGCTACGAGCAGTACTTC. This chain connects TRBV29-1 to TRBJ2-7; 9 bases fit TRBD2. The CDR3 runs 13 residues. J gave up 3 bases and V 5 bases, and 5 bases lay outside the gene matches. Germline CDR1 reads SQVTM; CDR2 reads ANQGSEA.

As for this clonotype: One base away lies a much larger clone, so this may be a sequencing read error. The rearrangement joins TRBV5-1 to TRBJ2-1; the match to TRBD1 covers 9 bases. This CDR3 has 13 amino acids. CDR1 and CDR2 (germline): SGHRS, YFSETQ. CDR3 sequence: CTSSGTGYNEQFF. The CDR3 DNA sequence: TGCACCAGCAGCGGGACAGGGTACAATGAGCAGTTCTTC.

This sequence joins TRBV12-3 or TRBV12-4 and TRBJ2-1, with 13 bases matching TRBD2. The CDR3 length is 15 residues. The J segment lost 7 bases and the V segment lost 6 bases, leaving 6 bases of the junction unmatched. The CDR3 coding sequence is TGTGCCAGCAGGCCGGGACTAGCGGGAAGGAATGAGCAGTTCTTC. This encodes CASRPGLAGRNEQFF.

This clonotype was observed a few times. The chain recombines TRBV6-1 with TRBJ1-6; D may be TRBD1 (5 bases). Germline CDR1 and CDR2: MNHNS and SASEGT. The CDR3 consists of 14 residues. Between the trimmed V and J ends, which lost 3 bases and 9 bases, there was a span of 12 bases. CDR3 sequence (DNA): TGTGCCAGCAGTGACGGGGGATGGATTTCACCCCTCCACTTT. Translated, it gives CASSDGGWISPLHF.